A selection of T cell receptor beta chains follows, all from one sample in a study of blood T cell repertoires in COVID-19. Sequencing used immunoSEQ multiplex PCR; TCRdb keeps in-frame clones, though not all of them. The data show about 250,000 clones, over 80% seen once. Sequencing input: peripheral blood. These receptor sequences come from a woman aged 40 to 50 who had recovered from COVID-19. The CDR3 runs from the conserved cysteine through the conserved F or W. Each record gives: V gene, clone size, J gene, D gene, CDR3 length, CDR3 DNA, CDR3 protein. A D gene is named only where the DNA matches it firmly. Not all rows give a size; the values are once, few, many and, for expanded clones, a class.

>TRBV7-2|-|TRBJ1-4|-|15
TGTGCCAGCAGCCCTGGTGCGGTCACTAATGAAAAACTGTTTTTT
CASSPGAVTNEKLFF
>TRBV9|few|TRBJ2-2|TRBD2|17
TGTGCCAGCAGCTTACCGACTAGCGGAGATAACACCGGGGAGCTGTTTTTT
CASSLPTSGDNTGELFF
>TRBV6-5|-|TRBJ1-1|-|13
TGTGCCGGGGGCGGGCGGATGGGCACTGAAGCTTTCTTT
CAGGGRMGTEAFF
>TRBV7-8|-|TRBJ1-1|-|13
TGTGCCAGCAGCTCCCCCGGAGAATCAAAAGCTTTCTTT
CASSSPGESKAFF
>TRBV7-9|-|TRBJ1-3|-|15
TGTGCCAGCAGCTTAAGCGGGGACCCTGGAAACACCATATATTTT
CASSLSGDPGNTIYF
>TRBV25-1|once|TRBJ1-2|-|15
TGTGCCAGCAGTACCACGGGGAGGGAGATCTATGGCTACACCTTC
CASSTTGREIYGYTF
>TRBV27|-|TRBJ2-3|-|18
TGTGCCAGCAGTTTATCAAAGTATGGGGCTTTCACGATAGATACGCAGTATTTT
CASSLSKYGAFTIDTQYF
>TRBV2|-|TRBJ1-2|-|11
TGTGCCAGCAGATATAACAGGGATTACACCTTC
CASRYNRDYTF
>TRBV6-5|-|TRBJ1-5|-|14
TGTGCCAGCAGTTTCGCGGGCGGCGATCAGCCCCAGCATTTT
CASSFAGGDQPQHF
>TRBV4-2|-|TRBJ2-3|TRBD2|16
TGTGCCAGCAGCCAAGTCCCTAGCGGAATCACAGATACGCAGTATTTT
CASSQVPSGITDTQYF